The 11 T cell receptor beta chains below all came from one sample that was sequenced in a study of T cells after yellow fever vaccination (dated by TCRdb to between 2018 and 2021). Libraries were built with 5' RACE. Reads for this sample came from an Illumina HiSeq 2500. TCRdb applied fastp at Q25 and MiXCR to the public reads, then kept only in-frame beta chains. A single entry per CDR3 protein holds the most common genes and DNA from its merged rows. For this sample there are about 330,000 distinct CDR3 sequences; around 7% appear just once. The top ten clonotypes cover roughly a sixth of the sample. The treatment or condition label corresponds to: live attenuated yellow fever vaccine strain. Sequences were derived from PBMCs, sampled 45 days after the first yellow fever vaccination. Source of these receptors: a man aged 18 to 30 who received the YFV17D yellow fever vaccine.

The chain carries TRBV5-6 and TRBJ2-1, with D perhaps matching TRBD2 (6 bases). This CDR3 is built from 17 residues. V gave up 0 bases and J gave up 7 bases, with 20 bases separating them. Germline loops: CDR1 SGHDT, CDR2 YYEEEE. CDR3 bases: TGTGCCAGCAGCTTGGGGGCCGGGAGAGGGGTGGGGAATGAGCAGTTCTTC. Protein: CASSLGAGRGVGNEQFF.

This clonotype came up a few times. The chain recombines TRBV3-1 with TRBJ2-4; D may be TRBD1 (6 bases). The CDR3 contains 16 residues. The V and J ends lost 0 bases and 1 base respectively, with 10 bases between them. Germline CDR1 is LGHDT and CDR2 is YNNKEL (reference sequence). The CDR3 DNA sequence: TGTGCCAGCAGCCAAGATTTCAGGGGCGCCAAAAACATTCAGTACTTC. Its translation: CASSQDFRGAKNIQYF.

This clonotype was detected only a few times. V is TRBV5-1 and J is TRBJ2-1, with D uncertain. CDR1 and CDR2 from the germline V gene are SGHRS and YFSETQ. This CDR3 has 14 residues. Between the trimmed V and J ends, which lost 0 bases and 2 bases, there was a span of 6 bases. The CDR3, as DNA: TGCGCCAGCAGCTTGGCAGAAACCTACAATGAGCAGTTCTTC. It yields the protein CASSLAETYNEQFF.

CDR3 sequence reads: CASSPRSGGGVYEQYF. The CDR3 nucleotides read TGTGCCAGCAGCCCCCGGTCGGGCGGGGGAGTCTACGAGCAGTACTTC. The V and J genes are TRBV7-2 and TRBJ2-7, with TRBD2 matching over 7 bases. Germline V gene data show CDR1 as SGHTA and CDR2 as FQGNSA. The CDR3 length is 16 residues. V shed 5 bases and J 3 bases; nucleotides not matched to a gene: 13.

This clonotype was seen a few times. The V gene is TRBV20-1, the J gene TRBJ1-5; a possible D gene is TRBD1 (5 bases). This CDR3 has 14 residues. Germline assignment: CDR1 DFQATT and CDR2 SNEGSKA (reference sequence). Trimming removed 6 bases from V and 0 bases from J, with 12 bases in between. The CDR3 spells CSARRTYSNQPQHF. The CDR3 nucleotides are TGCAGTGCACGGCGGACATATAGCAATCAGCCCCAGCATTTT.

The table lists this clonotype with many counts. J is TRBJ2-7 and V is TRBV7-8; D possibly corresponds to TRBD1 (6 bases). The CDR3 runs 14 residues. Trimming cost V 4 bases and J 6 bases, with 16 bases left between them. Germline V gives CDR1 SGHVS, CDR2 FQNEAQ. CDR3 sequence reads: CASSSDRNQGEQYF. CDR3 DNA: TGTGCCAGCAGCTCCGACAGGAATCAAGGCGAGCAGTACTTC.

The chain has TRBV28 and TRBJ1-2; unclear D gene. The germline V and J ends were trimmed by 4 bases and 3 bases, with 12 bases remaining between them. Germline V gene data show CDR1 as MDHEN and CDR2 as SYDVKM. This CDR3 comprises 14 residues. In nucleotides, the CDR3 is TGTGCCAGCAGTTCATCAGGCGCCCACTATGGCTACACCTTC. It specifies CASSSSGAHYGYTF.

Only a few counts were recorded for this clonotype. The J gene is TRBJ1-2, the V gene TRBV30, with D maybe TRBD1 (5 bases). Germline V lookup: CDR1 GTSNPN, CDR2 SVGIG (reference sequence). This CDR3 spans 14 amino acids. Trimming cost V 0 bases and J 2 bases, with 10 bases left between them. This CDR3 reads CAWSVGPINYGYTF. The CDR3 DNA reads TGTGCCTGGAGTGTGGGACCGATCAACTATGGCTACACCTTC.

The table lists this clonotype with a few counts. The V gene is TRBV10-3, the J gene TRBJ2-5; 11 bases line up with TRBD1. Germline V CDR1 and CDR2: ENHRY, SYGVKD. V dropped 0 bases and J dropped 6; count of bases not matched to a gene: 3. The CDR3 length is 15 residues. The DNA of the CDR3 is TGTGCCATCAGTGAGTCGGACAGGGGGCGACAGACCCAGTACTTC. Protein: CAISESDRGRQTQYF.

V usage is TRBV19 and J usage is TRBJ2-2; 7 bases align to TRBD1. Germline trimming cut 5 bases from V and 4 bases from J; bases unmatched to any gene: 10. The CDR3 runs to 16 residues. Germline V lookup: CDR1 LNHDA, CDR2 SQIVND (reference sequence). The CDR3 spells CASSGRTGFGTGELFF. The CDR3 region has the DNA TGTGCCAGTAGTGGACGGACAGGCTTCGGCACCGGGGAGCTGTTTTTT.

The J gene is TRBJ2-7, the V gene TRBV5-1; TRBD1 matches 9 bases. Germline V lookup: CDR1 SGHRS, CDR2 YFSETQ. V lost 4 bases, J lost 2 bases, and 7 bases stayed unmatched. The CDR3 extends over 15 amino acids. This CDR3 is CASSPGTGTPYEQYF. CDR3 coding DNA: TGCGCCAGCAGCCCCGGGACAGGGACCCCCTACGAGCAGTACTTC.